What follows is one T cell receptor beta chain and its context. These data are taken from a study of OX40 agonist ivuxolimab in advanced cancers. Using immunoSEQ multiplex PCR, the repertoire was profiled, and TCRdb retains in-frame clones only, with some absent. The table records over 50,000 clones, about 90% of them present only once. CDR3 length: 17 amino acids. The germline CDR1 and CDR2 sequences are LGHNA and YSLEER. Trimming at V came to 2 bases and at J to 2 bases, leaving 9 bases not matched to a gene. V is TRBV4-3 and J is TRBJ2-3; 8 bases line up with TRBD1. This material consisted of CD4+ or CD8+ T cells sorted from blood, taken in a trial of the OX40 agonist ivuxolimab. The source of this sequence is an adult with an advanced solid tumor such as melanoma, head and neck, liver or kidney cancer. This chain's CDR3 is CASSQYSQGVVTDTQYF. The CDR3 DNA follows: TGCGCCAGCAGCCAATATTCACAGGGGGTGGTCACAGATACGCAGTATTTT.